These T cell receptor beta chains were read from a single sample in a study of T cells in Graves' hyperthyroidism and ophthalmopathy. Using its own MiXCR run on the multiplex PCR reads, TCRdb lists one record per CDR3 protein. The data contain about 420,000 distinct CDR3 sequences, roughly 15% of them singletons. The specimen was blood. Every receptor here comes from a woman aged 18-29 years with Graves' hyperthyroidism. CDR3s include the opening cysteine and the closing phenylalanine or tryptophan. A D gene is named only where the DNA matches it firmly. The size of a clone is reported for some rows only, either as once, few or many, or as a class for expanded clones.

>TRBJ1-6|TRBV7-2|.|TRBD1
CASSLGTATNSPLHF
TGTGCCAGCAGCTTGGGGACAGCTACTAATTCACCCCTCCACTTT
>TRBJ1-2|TRBV12-3/TRBV12-4|many|.
CASSLEDSLGGYTF
TGTGCCAGCAGTTTAGAAGACAGTCTGGGTGGCTACACCTTC
>TRBJ1-5|TRBV6-1|.|.
CASSEVGGVSNQPQHF
TGTGCCAGCAGTGAAGTGGGGGGGGTGAGCAATCAGCCCCAGCATTTT
>TRBJ2-5|TRBV5-6|many|.
CASSLFVSKETQYF
TGTGCCAGCAGCTTGTTTGTCAGCAAAGAGACCCAGTACTTC
>TRBJ1-4|TRBV28|many|.
CASSSAGQGNEKLFF
TGTGCCAGCAGCTCAGCTGGACAAGGGAATGAAAAACTGTTTTTT
>TRBJ1-6|TRBV2|many|.
CASNPTALNSPLHF
TGTGCCAGCAATCCGACGGCCCTTAATTCACCCCTCCACTTT
>TRBJ1-1|TRBV28|many|TRBD1
CASSDRVAAFF
TGTGCCAGCAGTGACAGGGTTGCAGCTTTCTTT
>TRBJ2-1|TRBV11-3|.|.
CASSPGAVDNEQFF
TGTGCCAGCAGCCCCGGGGCCGTCGACAATGAGCAGTTCTTC
>TRBJ2-7|TRBV20-1|many|TRBD2
CSPVAGVGEQYF
TGCAGTCCAGTAGCGGGAGTGGGAGAGCAGTACTTC
>TRBJ2-3|TRBV7-6|few|.
CASSPRAPSFASDTQYF
TGTGCCAGCAGCCCTAGGGCGCCTAGTTTTGCTTCAGATACGCAGTATTTT
>TRBJ1-4|TRBV25-1|few|.
CASKHYGQPLNEKLFF
TGTGCCAGCAAACACTACGGACAGCCTCTTAATGAAAAACTGTTTTTT
>TRBJ1-2|TRBV24-1|few|.
CATSDARNYGYTF
TGTGCCACCAGTGATGCCAGAAACTATGGCTACACCTTC
>TRBJ2-7|TRBV13|few|TRBD1
CASSETGISYEQYF
TGTGCCAGCAGCGAGACAGGGATATCCTACGAGCAGTACTTC
>TRBJ2-3|TRBV20-1|many|TRBD2
CSARDVASLAGSRTQYF
TGCAGTGCTAGAGATGTAGCCTCTCTAGCGGGAAGTCGAACGCAGTATTTT
>TRBJ2-7|TRBV27|many|.
CASSPRAGYEQYF
TGTGCCAGCAGTCCAAGAGCAGGCTACGAGCAGTACTTC
>TRBJ2-3|TRBV7-9|many|TRBD2
CASSQPGLAGADTQYF
TGTGCCAGCAGCCAACCGGGACTAGCGGGCGCAGATACGCAGTATTTT
>TRBJ2-4|TRBV7-3|.|.
CASSLTGGAAKNIQYF
TGTGCCAGCAGCTTAACGGGGGGGGCGGCCAAAAACATTCAGTACTTC
>TRBJ2-1|TRBV6-4|.|.
CASSSRGDRNEQFF
TGTGCCAGCAGTAGCAGGGGGGATAGAAATGAGCAGTTCTTC
>TRBJ2-4|TRBV12-5|few|TRBD1
CASGSGDRFQYF
TGTGCTAGTGGTTCCGGGGACAGATTTCAGTACTTC
>TRBJ2-7|TRBV7-9|many|.
CASSSRDPRVEQYF
TGTGCCAGCAGCTCCCGGGACCCGAGAGTAGAGCAGTACTTC
>TRBJ2-1|TRBV27|many|.
CASSFMGGGSQWQFF
TGTGCCAGCAGTTTCATGGGGGGCGGATCTCAATGGCAGTTCTTC
>TRBJ2-1|TRBV5-1|few|.
CASSTSGYEQFF
TGCGCCAGCAGTACATCAGGATACGAGCAGTTCTTC
>TRBJ2-1|TRBV7-2|many|.
CASSLTRDSTNEQFF
TGTGCCAGCAGCTTAACCCGCGATTCAACCAATGAGCAGTTCTTC
>TRBJ2-5|TRBV24-1|few|.
CATSEDQETQYF
TGTGCCACCAGTGAGGATCAAGAGACCCAGTACTTC
>TRBJ2-5|TRBV3-1|many|.
CASSPLMIGAAETQYF
TGTGCCAGCAGCCCCCTGATGATAGGGGCCGCCGAGACCCAGTACTTC
>TRBJ2-2|TRBV7-3|few|TRBD1
CASSYRGPGTGELFF
TGTGCCAGCAGCTACAGGGGGCCGGGTACCGGGGAGCTGTTTTTT
>TRBJ2-7|TRBV7-2|medium-sized|.
CASSRVGLGQGYEQYF
TGTGCCAGCAGCCGTGTGGGATTGGGCCAGGGCTACGAGCAGTACTTC
>TRBJ2-3|TRBV10-3|many|.
CAIRGTGSGIDTQYF
TGTGCCATCAGAGGGACCGGCAGCGGTATAGATACGCAGTATTTT
>TRBJ1-2|TRBV29-1|few|.
CSVGPSGIYGYTF
TGCAGCGTGGGCCCAAGCGGGATCTATGGCTACACCTTC
>TRBJ2-5|TRBV9|few|.
CASSVSQGQETQYF
TGTGCCAGCAGCGTATCGCAGGGGCAAGAGACCCAGTACTTC
>TRBJ2-1|TRBV6-2/TRBV6-3|few|TRBD2
CASSYSGLAGGRAYNEQFF
TGTGCCAGCAGTTACTCGGGACTAGCGGGAGGTCGGGCGTACAATGAGCAGTTCTTC
>TRBJ2-2|TRBV7-3|.|.
CASSLTAPPNTGELFF
TGTGCCAGCAGCTTAACAGCCCCACCGAACACCGGGGAGCTGTTTTTT
>TRBJ2-7|TRBV28|many|TRBD2
CASSPPQRDGAWEQYF
TGTGCCAGCAGCCCCCCTCAGCGGGACGGGGCCTGGGAGCAGTACTTC
>TRBJ2-7|TRBV7-2|many|TRBD1
CASSPGTAYYEQYF
TGTGCCAGCAGCCCCGGGACAGCTTACTACGAGCAGTACTTC
>TRBJ2-4|TRBV20-1|many|TRBD2
CSANRGDIQYF
TGCAGTGCTAACCGGGGGGACATTCAGTACTTC
>TRBJ2-1|TRBV28|.|TRBD1
CASSYGQGPYNEQFF
TGTGCCAGCAGTTACGGACAGGGGCCCTACAATGAGCAGTTCTTC
>TRBJ1-2|TRBV28|.|.
CASSYGATGRDGYTF
TGTGCCAGCAGTTATGGCGCAACGGGGCGTGATGGCTACACCTTC
>TRBJ2-5|TRBV19|few|.
CASNSAIFKETQYF
TGTGCCAGTAACAGCGCGATATTCAAAGAGACCCAGTACTTC
>TRBJ1-2|TRBV12-3/TRBV12-4|.|.
CASSLGDSNGYTF
TGTGCCAGCAGTTTAGGGGATTCCAATGGCTACACCTTC
>TRBJ2-3|TRBV2|many|TRBD1
CASRDRDRADTQYF
TGTGCCAGCAGAGACCGGGACAGGGCAGATACGCAGTATTTT
>TRBJ1-3|TRBV12-3/TRBV12-4|many|.
CASSPPDTHSGNTIYF
TGTGCCAGCAGTCCACCGGACACCCACTCTGGAAACACCATATATTTT
>TRBJ2-7|TRBV5-5|many|TRBD2
CASSFIPPGLGGEQYF
TGTGCCAGCAGCTTCATACCCCCGGGACTAGGCGGCGAGCAGTACTTC
>TRBJ2-7|TRBV12-3/TRBV12-4|.|TRBD1
CASSFETGDDEQYF
TGTGCCAGCAGTTTCGAGACAGGGGACGACGAGCAGTACTTC
>TRBJ1-3|TRBV6-5|few|.
CASSYSGQLAGNTIYF
TGTGCCAGCAGTTACTCTGGACAGCTTGCTGGAAACACCATATATTTT
>TRBJ2-2|TRBV7-3|many|TRBD2
CASSLPLAGGPTGELFF
TGTGCCAGCAGCTTACCTCTAGCGGGAGGGCCTACCGGGGAGCTGTTTTTT
>TRBJ1-6|TRBV7-8|many|.
CASSLARQGSSYNSPLHF
TGTGCCAGCAGCTTAGCTCGGCAGGGAAGCTCCTATAATTCACCCCTCCACTTT
>TRBJ1-2|TRBV12-3/TRBV12-4|many|TRBD1
CASSSLGQGGYGYTF
TGTGCCAGCAGTTCCCTGGGACAGGGAGGCTATGGCTACACCTTC
>TRBJ1-2|TRBV5-4|few|TRBD1
CASSSAGTGFEGYTF
TGTGCCAGCAGCTCTGCCGGGACAGGGTTTGAGGGCTACACCTTC
>TRBJ2-1|TRBV7-3|many|TRBD2
CASSPGGAGEQFF
TGTGCCAGCAGCCCCGGGGGGGCAGGTGAGCAGTTCTTC
>TRBJ2-3|TRBV27|many|.
CASSPIVAVDTDTQYF
TGTGCCAGCAGTCCGATAGTAGCGGTAGACACAGATACGCAGTATTTT